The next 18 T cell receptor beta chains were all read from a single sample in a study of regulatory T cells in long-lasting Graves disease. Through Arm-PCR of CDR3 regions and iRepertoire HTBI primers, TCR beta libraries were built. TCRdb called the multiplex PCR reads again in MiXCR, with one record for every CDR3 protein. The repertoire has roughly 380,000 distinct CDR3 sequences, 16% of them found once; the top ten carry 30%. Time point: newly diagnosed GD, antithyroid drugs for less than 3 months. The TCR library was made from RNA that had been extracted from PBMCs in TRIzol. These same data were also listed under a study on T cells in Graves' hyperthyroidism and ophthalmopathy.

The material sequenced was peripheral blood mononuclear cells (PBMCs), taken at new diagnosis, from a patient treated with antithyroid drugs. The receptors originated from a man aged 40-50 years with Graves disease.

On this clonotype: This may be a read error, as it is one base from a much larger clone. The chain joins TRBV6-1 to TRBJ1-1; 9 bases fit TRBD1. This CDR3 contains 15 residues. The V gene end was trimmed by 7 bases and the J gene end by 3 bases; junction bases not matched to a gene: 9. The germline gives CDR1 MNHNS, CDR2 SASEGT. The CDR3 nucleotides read TGTGCCAGCAAAATGGTCGGGACAGGGCACACTGAAGCTTTCTTT. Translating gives CASKMVGTGHTEAFF.

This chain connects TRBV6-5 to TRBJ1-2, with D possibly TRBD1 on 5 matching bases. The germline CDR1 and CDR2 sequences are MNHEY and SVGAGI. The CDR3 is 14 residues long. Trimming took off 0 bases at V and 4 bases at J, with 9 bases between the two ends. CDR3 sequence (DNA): TGTGCCAGCAGTTACTCGCCAGGGCTCTATGGCTACACCTTC. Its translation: CASSYSPGLYGYTF.

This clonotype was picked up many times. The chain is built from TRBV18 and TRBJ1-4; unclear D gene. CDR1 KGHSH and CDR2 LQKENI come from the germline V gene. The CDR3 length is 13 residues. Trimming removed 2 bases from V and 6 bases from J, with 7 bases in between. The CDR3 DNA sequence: TGTGCCAGCTCACCATCTTGGGATGAAAAACTGTTTTTT. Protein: CASSPSWDEKLFF.

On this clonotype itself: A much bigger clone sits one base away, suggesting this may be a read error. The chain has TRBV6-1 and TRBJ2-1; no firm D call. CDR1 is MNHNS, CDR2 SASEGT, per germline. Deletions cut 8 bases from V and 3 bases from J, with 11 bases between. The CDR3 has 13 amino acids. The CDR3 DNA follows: TGTGCCAGCCAGAGCGTCGACTACAATGAGCAGTTCTTC. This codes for CASQSVDYNEQFF.

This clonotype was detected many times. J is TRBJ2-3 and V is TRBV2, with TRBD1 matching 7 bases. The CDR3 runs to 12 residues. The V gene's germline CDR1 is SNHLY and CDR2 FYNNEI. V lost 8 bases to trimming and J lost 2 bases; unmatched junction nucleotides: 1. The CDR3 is CASGTVTDTQYF. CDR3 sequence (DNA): TGTGCCAGCGGGACAGTCACAGATACGCAGTATTTT.

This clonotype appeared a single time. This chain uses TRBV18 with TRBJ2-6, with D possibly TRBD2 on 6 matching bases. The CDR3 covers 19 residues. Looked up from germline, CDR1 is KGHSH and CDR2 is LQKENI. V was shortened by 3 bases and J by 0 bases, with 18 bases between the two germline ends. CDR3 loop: CASSPDFGRGSSGANVLTF. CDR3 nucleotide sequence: TGTGCCAGCTCACCCGACTTCGGGAGAGGAAGCTCTGGGGCCAACGTCCTGACTTTC.

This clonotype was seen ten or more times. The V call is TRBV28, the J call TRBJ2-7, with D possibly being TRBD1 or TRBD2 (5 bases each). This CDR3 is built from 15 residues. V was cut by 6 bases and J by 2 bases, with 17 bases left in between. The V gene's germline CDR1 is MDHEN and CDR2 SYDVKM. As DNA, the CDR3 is TGTGCCAGCAGATCGTACCGGGACGTAGCCTACGAGCAGTACTTC. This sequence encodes CASRSYRDVAYEQYF. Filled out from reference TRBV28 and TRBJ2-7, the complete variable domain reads DVKVTQSSRYLVKRTGEKVFLECVQDMDHENMFWYRQDPGLGLRLIYFSYDVKMKEKGDIPEGYSVSREKKERFSLILESASTNQTSMYLCASRSYRDVAYEQYFGPGTRLTVT.

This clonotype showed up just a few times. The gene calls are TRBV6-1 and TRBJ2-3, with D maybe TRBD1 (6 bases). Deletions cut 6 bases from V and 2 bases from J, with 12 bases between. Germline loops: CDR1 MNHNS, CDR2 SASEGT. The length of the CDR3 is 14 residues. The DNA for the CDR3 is TGTGCCAGCAGAACAAGACAGGTCACAGATACGCAGTATTTT. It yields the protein CASRTRQVTDTQYF.

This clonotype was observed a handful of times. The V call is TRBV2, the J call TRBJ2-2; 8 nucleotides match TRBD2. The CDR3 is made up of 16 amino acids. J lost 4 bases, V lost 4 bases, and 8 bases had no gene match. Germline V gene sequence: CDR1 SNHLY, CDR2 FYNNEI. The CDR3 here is CASSAGAGVFTGELFF. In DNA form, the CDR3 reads TGTGCCAGCAGTGCAGGAGCGGGGGTGTTCACCGGGGAGCTGTTTTTT. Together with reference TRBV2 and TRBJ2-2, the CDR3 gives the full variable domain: EPEVTQTPSHQVTQMGQEVILRCVPISNHLYFYWYRQILGQKVEFLVSFYNNEISEKSEIFDDQFSVERPDGSNFTLKIRSTKLEDSAMYFCASSAGAGVFTGELFFGEGSRLTVL.

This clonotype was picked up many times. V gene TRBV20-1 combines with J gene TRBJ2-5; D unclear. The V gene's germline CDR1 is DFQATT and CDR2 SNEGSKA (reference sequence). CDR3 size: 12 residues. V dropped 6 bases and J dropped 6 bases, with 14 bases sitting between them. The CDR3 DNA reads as TGCAGTGCCGCGGAGACATGGAAGACCCAGTACTTC. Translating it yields CSAAETWKTQYF.

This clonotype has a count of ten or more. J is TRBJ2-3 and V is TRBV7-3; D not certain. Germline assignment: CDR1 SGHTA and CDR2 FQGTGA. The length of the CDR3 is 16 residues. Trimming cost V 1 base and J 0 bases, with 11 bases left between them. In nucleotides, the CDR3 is TGTGCCAGCAGCTTAAGGCCCTCCCTTAGCACAGATACGCAGTATTTT. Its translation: CASSLRPSLSTDTQYF.

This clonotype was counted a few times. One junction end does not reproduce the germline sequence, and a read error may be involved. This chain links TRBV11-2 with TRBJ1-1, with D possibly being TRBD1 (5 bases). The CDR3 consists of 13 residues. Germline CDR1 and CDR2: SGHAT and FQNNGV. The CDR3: CAGSPYRRCEAFF. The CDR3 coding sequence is TGTGCCGGCAGCCCCTACAGGCGTTGTGAAGCTTTCTTT.

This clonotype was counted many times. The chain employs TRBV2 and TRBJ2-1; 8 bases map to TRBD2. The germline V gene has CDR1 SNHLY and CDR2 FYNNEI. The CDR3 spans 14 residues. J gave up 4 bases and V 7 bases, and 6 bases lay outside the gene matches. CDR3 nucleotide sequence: TGTGCCAGCAAGCCGGGACTAGAGTACAATGAGCAGTTCTTC. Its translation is CASKPGLEYNEQFF.

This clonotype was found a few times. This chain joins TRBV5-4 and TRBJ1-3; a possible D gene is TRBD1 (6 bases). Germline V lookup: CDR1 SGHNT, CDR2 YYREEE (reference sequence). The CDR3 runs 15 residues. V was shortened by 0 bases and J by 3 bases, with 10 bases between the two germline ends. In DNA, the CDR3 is TGTGCCAGCAGCTTGGACAGGGTATATGGAAACACCATATATTTT. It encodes CASSLDRVYGNTIYF.

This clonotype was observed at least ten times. The CDR3, as DNA: TGTGCCAGCAGTTTAGGGGGGGGATTATCTTTCCTGCAGCAGTTCTTC. Its protein product is CASSLGGGLSFLQQFF. V and J are TRBV12-3 or TRBV12-4 and TRBJ2-1, with 7 bases lining up with TRBD2. This CDR3 comprises 16 residues. The trim removed 1 base at V and 11 bases at J, leaving 14 bases unmatched.

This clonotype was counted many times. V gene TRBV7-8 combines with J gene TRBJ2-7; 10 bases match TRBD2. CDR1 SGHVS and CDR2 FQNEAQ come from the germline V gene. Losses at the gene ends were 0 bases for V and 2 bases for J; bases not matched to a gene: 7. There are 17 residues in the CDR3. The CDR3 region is CASSLASGGQSPYEQYF. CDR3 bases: TGTGCCAGCAGCTTAGCTAGCGGGGGGCAAAGCCCCTACGAGCAGTACTTC.

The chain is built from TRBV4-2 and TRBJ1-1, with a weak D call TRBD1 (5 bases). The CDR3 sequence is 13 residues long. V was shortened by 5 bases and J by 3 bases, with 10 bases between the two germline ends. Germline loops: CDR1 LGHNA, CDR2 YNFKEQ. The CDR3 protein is CASSSRDHTEAFF. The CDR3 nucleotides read TGTGCCAGCAGCTCCCGGGACCACACTGAAGCTTTCTTT.

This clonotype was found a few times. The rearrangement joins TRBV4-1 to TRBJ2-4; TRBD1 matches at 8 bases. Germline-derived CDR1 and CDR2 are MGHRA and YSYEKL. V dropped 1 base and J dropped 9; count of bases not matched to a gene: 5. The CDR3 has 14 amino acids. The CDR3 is CASSQATGEAIQYF. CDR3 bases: TGCGCCAGCAGCCAAGCGACAGGGGAGGCCATTCAGTACTTC.